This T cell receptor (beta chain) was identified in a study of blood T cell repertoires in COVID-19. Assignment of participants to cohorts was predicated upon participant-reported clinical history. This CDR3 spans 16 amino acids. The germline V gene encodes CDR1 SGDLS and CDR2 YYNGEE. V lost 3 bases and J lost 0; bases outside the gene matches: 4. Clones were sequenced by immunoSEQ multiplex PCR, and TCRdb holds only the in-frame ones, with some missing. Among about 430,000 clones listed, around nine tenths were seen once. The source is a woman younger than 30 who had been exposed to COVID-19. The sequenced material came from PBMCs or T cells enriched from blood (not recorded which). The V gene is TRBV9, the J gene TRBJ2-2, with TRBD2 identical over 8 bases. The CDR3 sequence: CASSERGSANTGELFF. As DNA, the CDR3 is TGTGCCAGCAGCGAGCGGGGGTCAGCGAACACCGGGGAGCTGTTTTTT.